These 10 T cell receptor beta chains were sequenced from one sample in a study of cytomegalovirus exposure and HLA in healthy donors. The PCR had 60 Vbeta and 13 Jbeta primers. The repertoire was sequenced with immunoSEQ multiplex PCR; TCRdb's copy has only in-frame clones and lacks some. Altogether about 250,000 clones are present, about 75% being singletons, with the ten largest covering roughly 2.4%. The sample consisted of PBMCs. The receptors stem from a female donor in good health and CMV-seronegative.

V is TRBV9 and J is TRBJ2-1; D remains unclear. CDR1 SGDLS and CDR2 YYNGEE come from the germline V gene. Deletions cut 0 bases from V and 5 bases from J, with 3 bases between. There are 12 residues in the CDR3. The CDR3 DNA sequence: TGTGCCAGCAGCGTAGCCGACAATGAGCAGTTCTTC. It encodes CASSVADNEQFF.

The chain carries TRBV28 and TRBJ1-1, with TRBD1 matching over 9 bases. CDR3 size: 17 residues. Germline V lookup: CDR1 MDHEN, CDR2 SYDVKM. V shed 3 bases and J 0 bases; nucleotides not matched to a gene: 8. In DNA form, the CDR3 reads TGTGCCAGCAGTTTTTTACAGGGGGCGAACATGAACACTGAAGCTTTCTTT. Its protein is CASSFLQGANMNTEAFF.

This chain joins TRBV10-3 and TRBJ1-5; no clear D gene. Trimming shortened V by 2 bases and J by 1 base, and 9 bases separated the two germline ends. The CDR3 has 15 amino acids. The germline CDR1 and CDR2 sequences are ENHRY and SYGVKD. CDR3 DNA: TGTGCCATCAGTGAGCGGGAGGACAGCAATCAGCCCCAGCATTTT. Its protein product is CAISEREDSNQPQHF.

The chain has TRBV6-1 and TRBJ2-6; possibly TRBD1 for D (7 bases). V lost 10 bases and J lost 0, with 10 bases in between. CDR1 and CDR2 from the germline V gene are MNHNS and SASEGT. The CDR3 consists of 14 residues. The CDR3 DNA reads as TGTGCCACCCAGGGGGGCTCTGGGGCCAACGTCCTGACTTTC. Protein: CATQGGSGANVLTF.

The J gene is TRBJ2-2, the V gene TRBV2; TRBD2 matches at 11 bases. The CDR3 consists of 19 residues. Germline assignment: CDR1 SNHLY and CDR2 FYNNEI. V shed 3 bases, J shed 1 base, and the junction held 10 bases outside the gene matches. The CDR3 DNA reads TGTGCCAGCAGTGAGTTATATGGACTAGCGGGCATGAACACCGGGGAGCTGTTTTTT. Translation gives CASSELYGLAGMNTGELFF.

This clone occurred once. The rearrangement uses TRBV5-1 and TRBJ2-5; tentative D call: TRBD1 (6 bases). V lost 4 bases to trimming and J lost 2 bases, with 12 bases between them. This CDR3 contains 14 residues. In germline, CDR1 is SGHRS, CDR2 YFSETQ. CDR3 in amino acids: CASSLHDRQETQYF. CDR3 DNA: TGCGCCAGCAGCCTACACGACAGGCAAGAGACCCAGTACTTC.

V gene TRBV10-3 combines with J gene TRBJ2-7; 14 bases are shared with TRBD2. The CDR3 length is 15 residues. Trimming took 6 bases from V and 2 from J; bases not matched to a gene: 3. Germline V gene lookup returns CDR1 ENHRY and CDR2 SYGVKD. The CDR3 loop is CAIRGGLAGAYEQYF. CDR3 nucleotide sequence: TGTGCCATCAGGGGGGGACTAGCGGGAGCCTACGAGCAGTACTTC.

The rearrangement joins TRBV7-2 to TRBJ1-1; tentative D call: TRBD1 (6 bases). V gave up 0 bases and J gave up 3 bases, with 14 bases separating them. CDR3 length: 16 amino acids. The germline CDR1 and CDR2 sequences are SGHTA and FQGNSA. In DNA form, the CDR3 reads TGTGCCAGCAGCTTAGCAGCGGGGGCGTTTGACACTGAAGCTTTCTTT. Translated: CASSLAAGAFDTEAFF.

The rearrangement links TRBV11-3 to TRBJ1-1; D is ambiguous. V was trimmed by 1 base and J by 0 bases, leaving 6 bases between them. Germline CDR1 is SGHNT and CDR2 is YENEEA. This CDR3 is built from 14 residues. CDR3 loop: CASSLGHLNTEAFF. The CDR3 nucleotides read TGTGCCAGCAGCTTAGGACACCTGAACACTGAAGCTTTCTTT.

The V gene is TRBV7-3, the J gene TRBJ1-1; D is uncertain. This CDR3 comprises 15 residues. The germline V gene has CDR1 SGHTA and CDR2 FQGTGA. V lost 0 bases to trimming and J lost 2 bases, with 10 bases between them. The CDR3 DNA reads as TGTGCCAGCAGCTTAACCCGGGAGGTTAACACTGAAGCTTTCTTT. Its translation: CASSLTREVNTEAFF.